A single sample is the source of the 4 T cell receptor beta chains below, sequenced in a study of vaccination and CD4 T cells after COVID-19. Treatment defined: approximately 9-day PBMC culture with coronavirus spike peptide pools or control peptides (ViraFEST assay). Their target antigens are unknown. The Oncomine TCR Beta short-read assay was applied to DNA of cultured CD4+ T cells. Via MiXCR, TCRdb re-called the PCR reads, giving one row per CDR3 protein. Of about 9,700 distinct CDR3 sequences listed, more than 60% are singletons. Sequenced: CD4+ T cells from blood, cultured in vitro. Receptor source: a human donor who had recovered from COVID-19.

The CDR3 DNA reads as TGTGCCAGTTCCCCGGGGTGGGGTTCACCCCTCCACTTT. Amino acid sequence: CASSPGWGSPLHF. This chain connects TRBV6-1 to TRBJ1-6; no reliable D call. Germline CDR1 and CDR2: MNHNS and SASEGT. Trimming cost V 9 bases and J 9 bases, with 15 bases left between them. The CDR3 spans 13 residues.

The CDR3 loop is CASSTDRGFIYGYTF. The DNA of the CDR3 is TGTGCCAGTAGTACCGACAGGGGATTCATCTATGGCTACACCTTC. V gene TRBV19 combines with J gene TRBJ1-2, with 8 positions matching TRBD1. The CDR3 loop spans 15 amino acids. The V and J ends lost 4 bases and 4 bases, in that order; junction bases with no gene match: 8. CDR1 and CDR2 from the germline V gene are LNHDA and SQIVND (reference sequence).

With respect to this clonotype: A read error may account for a junction end that differs from germline. The CDR3 sequence is CSARDSLGGQHGYTF. The DNA of the CDR3 is TGCAGTGCTAGAGATAGTCTCGGGGGACAGCATGGATACACCTTC. The V call is TRBV20-1, the J call TRBJ1-2, with 7 bases matching TRBD1. The CDR3 contains 15 residues. Per the germline V gene, CDR1 is DFQATT and CDR2 is SNEGSKA (reference sequence).

The gene calls are TRBV6-1 and TRBJ1-6, with unresolved D. V was shortened by 6 bases and J by 6 bases, with 15 bases between the two germline ends. Germline V gene sequence: CDR1 MNHNS, CDR2 SASEGT. CDR3 size: 15 residues. Written as DNA, the CDR3 is TGTGCCAGCAGAGACTTTGACGGGATTAATTCACCCCTCCACTTT. Protein product: CASRDFDGINSPLHF.